This section outlines one TCR beta chain sequence together with its context. The data stem from a study of blood T cell repertoires in COVID-19. Study in general: Spain, Italy and the United States supplied samples that represented acute and convalescent COVID-19. T cells, B-cell-depleted T cells, or PBMCs provided the cDNA or gDNA that served as material.

Assignment of participants to cohorts was predicated upon participant-reported clinical history. Cohort 3 recovered donors had two negative PCRs, clearance, or symptom resolution. This table comes from immunoSEQ multiplex PCR, and its TCRdb copy is limited to in-frame clones, with some not included. This sample has under 300,000 clones, with around 89% found just once. The CDR3 sequence is 15 residues long. The germline V gene encodes CDR1 SNHLY and CDR2 FYNNEI. V lost 4 bases to trimming and J lost 3 bases; unmatched junction nucleotides: 6. This receptor was identified in a young woman who had recovered from COVID-19. The sequenced sample was PBMCs or T cells enriched from blood (not recorded which). The V gene is TRBV2, the J gene TRBJ2-1, with 7 nucleotides matching TRBD2. The CDR3 DNA is TGTGCCAGCAGTGTGGGGGGGATATTCTACAATGAGCAGTTCTTC. Its translation: CASSVGGIFYNEQFF.